The following is a T cell receptor beta chain sequence with its context. The data were produced by immunoSEQ multiplex PCR, yet TCRdb's version contains in-frame clones alone and is incomplete. Among roughly 330,000 clones, 67% were seen once, and the ten largest hold roughly 6.8%. The sample originates from a study of cytotoxic CD8 clonotypes in ibrutinib-treated CLL. Study-wide context: Averaging across samples gave 255,043 productive templates and roughly 100,000 productive rearrangements.

The junction had 13 bases not matched to a gene; V was cut back by 4 bases and J by 5 bases. Germline loops: CDR1 SGHAT, CDR2 FQNNGV. The CDR3 extends over 16 amino acids. The sequence derives from a human donor with chronic lymphocytic leukemia. The chain combines TRBV11-2 with TRBJ2-5, with 7 bases that match TRBD2. This sample comprised PBMCs, obtained after 36 months of ibrutinib treatment. CDR3 sequence (DNA): TGTGCCAGCAGCTGGCCCTCACCGAGCGGGACTGAGACCCAGTACTTC. This codes for CASSWPSPSGTETQYF.